The source of this T cell receptor (beta chain) is a study of T cells in Graves' hyperthyroidism and ophthalmopathy. This clonotype was seen ten or more times. The trim removed 3 bases at V and 8 bases at J, leaving 14 bases unmatched. The CDR3 loop spans 16 amino acids. The germline gives CDR1 SGDLS, CDR2 YYNGEE. Researchers took RNA transcripts and amplified the TCR beta CDR3 regions from them. The study used the HTBI primer set for a first-round RT-PCR of the TCR CDR3. MiXCR was run by TCRdb on the multiplex PCR reads, yielding one entry per CDR3 protein. The data show some 370,000 distinct CDR3 sequences, around an eighth seen once.

The rearrangement joins TRBV9 to TRBJ1-2; TRBD1 matches at 9 bases. This clonotype was obtained from a man aged 50-59 years with Graves' ophthalmopathy. The sequencing input was blood. This CDR3 reads CASSAPAGTGTGGYTF. CDR3 DNA sequence: TGTGCCAGCAGCGCCCCCGCGGGGACAGGGACCGGCGGCTACACCTTC.